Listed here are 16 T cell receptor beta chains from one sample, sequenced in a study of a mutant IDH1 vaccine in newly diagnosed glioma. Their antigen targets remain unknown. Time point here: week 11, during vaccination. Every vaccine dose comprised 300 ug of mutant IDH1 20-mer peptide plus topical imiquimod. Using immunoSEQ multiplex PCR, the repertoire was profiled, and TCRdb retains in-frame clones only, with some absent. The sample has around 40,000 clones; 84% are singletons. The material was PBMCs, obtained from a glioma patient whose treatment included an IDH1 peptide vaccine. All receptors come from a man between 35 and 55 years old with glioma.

CDR3 loop: CASSARQGDNTEAFF. The CDR3, as DNA: TGCGCCAGCAGCGCGCGACAGGGCGATAACACTGAAGCTTTCTTT. The V call is TRBV5-1, the J call TRBJ1-1; TRBD1 matches at 7 bases. The CDR3 extends over 15 amino acids. CDR1 SGHRS and CDR2 YFSETQ come from the germline V gene. V was pared by 4 bases and J by 2 bases, with 8 bases of the junction left unmatched. Together with reference TRBV5-1 and TRBJ1-1, the CDR3 gives the full variable domain: KAGVTQTPRYLIKTRGQQVTLSCSPISGHRSVSWYQQTPGQGLQFLFEYFSETQRNKGNFPGRFSGRQFSNSRSEMNVSTLELGDSALYLCASSARQGDNTEAFFGQGTRLTVV.

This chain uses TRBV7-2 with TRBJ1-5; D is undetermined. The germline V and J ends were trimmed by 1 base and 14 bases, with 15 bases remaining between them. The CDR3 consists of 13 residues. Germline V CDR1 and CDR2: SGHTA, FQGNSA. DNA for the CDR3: TGTGCCAGCAGCTTAGTGCCAGATCAGGTGGAGCATTTT. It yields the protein CASSLVPDQVEHF.

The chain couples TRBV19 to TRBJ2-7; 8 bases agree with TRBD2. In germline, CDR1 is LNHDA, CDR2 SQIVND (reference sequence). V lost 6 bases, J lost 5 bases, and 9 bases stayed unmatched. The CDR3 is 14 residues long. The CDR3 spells CASSSLAESNEQYF. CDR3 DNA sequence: TGTGCCAGTAGCTCACTAGCGGAGAGTAACGAGCAGTACTTC.

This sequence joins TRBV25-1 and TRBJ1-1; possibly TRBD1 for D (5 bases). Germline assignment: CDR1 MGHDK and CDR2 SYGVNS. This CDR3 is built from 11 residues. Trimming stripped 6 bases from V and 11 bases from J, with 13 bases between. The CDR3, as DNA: TGTGCCAGCAGCCCAGGGTATCGGGCTTTCTTT. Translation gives CASSPGYRAFF. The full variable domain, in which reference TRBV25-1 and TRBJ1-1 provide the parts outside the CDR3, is EADIYQTPRYLVIGTGKKITLECSQTMGHDKMYWYQQDPGMELHLIHYSYGVNSTEKGDLSSESTVSRIRTEHFPLTLESARPSHTSQYLCASSPGYRAFFGQGTRLTVV.

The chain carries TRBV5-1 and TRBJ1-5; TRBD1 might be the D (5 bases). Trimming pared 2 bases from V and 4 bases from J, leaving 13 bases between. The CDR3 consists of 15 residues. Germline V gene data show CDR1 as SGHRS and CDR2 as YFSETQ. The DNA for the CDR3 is TGCGCCAGCAGCTTATCGGGGGGGGGTAATCAGCCCCAGCATTTT. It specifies CASSLSGGGNQPQHF.

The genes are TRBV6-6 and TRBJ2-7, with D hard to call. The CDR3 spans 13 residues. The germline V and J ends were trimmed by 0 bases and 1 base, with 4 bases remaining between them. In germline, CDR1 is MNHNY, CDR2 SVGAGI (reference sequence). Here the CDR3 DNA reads TGTGCCAGCAGTTACTCTCAGTCCTACGAGCAGTACTTC. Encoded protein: CASSYSQSYEQYF.

CDR3 residues: CASSAHIRGELFF. The CDR3 DNA is TGTGCCAGCAGTGCTCACATTCGCGGGGAGCTGTTTTTT. The genes are TRBV6-1 and TRBJ2-2; D remains ambiguous. This CDR3 spans 13 amino acids. The germline V gene encodes CDR1 MNHNS and CDR2 SASEGT. V was shortened by 4 bases and J by 7 bases, with 10 bases between the two germline ends.

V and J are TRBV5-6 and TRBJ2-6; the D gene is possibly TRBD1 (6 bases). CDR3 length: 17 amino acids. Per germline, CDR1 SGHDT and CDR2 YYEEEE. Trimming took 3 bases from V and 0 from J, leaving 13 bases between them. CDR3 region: CASSYRVSPSGANVLTF. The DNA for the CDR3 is TGTGCCAGCAGCTACAGGGTGAGCCCCTCTGGGGCCAACGTCCTGACTTTC.

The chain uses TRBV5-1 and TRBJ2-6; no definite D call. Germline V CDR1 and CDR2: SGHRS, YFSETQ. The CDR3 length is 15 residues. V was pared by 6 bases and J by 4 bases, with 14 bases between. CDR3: CASTPTEAGANVLTF. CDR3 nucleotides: TGCGCCAGCACCCCGACCGAGGCCGGGGCCAACGTCCTGACTTTC. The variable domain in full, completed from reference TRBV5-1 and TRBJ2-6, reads KAGVTQTPRYLIKTRGQQVTLSCSPISGHRSVSWYQQTPGQGLQFLFEYFSETQRNKGNFPGRFSGRQFSNSRSEMNVSTLELGDSALYLCASTPTEAGANVLTFGAGSRLTVL.

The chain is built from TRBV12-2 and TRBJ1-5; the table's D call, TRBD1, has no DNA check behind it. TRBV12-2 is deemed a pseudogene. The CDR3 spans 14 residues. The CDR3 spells CASIDGSHNQPQHF. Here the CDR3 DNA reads TGTGCAAGTATCGATGGCTCCCACAATCAGCCCCAGCATTTT.

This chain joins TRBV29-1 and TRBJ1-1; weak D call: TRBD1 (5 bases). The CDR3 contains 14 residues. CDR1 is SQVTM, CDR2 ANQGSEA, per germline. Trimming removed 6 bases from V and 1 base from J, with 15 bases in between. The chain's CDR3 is CSVLLRVRNTEAFF. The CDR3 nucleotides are TGCAGCGTGCTCCTCAGGGTTAGGAACACTGAAGCTTTCTTT.

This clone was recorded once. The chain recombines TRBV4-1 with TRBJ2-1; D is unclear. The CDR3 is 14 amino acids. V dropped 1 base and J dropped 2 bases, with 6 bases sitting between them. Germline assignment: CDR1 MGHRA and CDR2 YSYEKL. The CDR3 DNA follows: TGCGCCAGCAGCCAAGTCGAGGCCTACAATGAGCAGTTCTTC. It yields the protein CASSQVEAYNEQFF.

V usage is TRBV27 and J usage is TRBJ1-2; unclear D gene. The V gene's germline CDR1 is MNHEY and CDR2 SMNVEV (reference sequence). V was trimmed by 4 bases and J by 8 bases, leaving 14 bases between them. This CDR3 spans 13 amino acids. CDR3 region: CASSSSSWTGYTF. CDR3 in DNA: TGTGCCAGCAGTTCCTCCTCGTGGACGGGCTACACCTTC.

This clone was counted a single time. CDR3 amino acids: CASSATVDGYTF. As DNA, the CDR3 is TGCGCCAGCAGCGCAACAGTGGATGGCTACACCTTC. This chain joins TRBV5-1 and TRBJ1-2; D unclear. This CDR3 is built from 12 residues. The V gene lost 4 bases and the J gene lost 6 bases, with 10 bases spanning the gap. Per the germline V gene, CDR1 is SGHRS and CDR2 is YFSETQ.

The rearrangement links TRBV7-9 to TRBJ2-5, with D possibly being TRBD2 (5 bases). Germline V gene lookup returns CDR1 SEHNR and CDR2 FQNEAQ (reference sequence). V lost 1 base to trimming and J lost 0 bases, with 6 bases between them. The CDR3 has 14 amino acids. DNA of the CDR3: TGTGCCAGCAGCTTAGGAGGGTACCAAGAGACCCAGTACTTC. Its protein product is CASSLGGYQETQYF.

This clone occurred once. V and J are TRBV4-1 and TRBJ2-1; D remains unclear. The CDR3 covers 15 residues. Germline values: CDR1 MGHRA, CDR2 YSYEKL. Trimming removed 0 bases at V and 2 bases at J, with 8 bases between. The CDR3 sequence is CASSQDSLPYNEQFF. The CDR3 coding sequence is TGCGCCAGCAGCCAAGATAGCCTACCCTACAATGAGCAGTTCTTC.